This T cell receptor (beta chain) emerged from a study of T cell changes during pregnancy in multiple sclerosis. Assay used: immunoSEQ multiplex PCR; TCRdb lists only in-frame clones, some missing. The table shows about 42,000 clones, with about 96% occurring only once. CDR1 and CDR2 (germline): SGHVS, FNYEAQ. The trim removed 4 bases at V and 4 bases at J, leaving 2 bases unmatched. This CDR3 has 14 residues. V is TRBV7-6 and J is TRBJ2-1, with TRBD1 identical over 9 bases. The sequencing used peripheral blood, collected in the second trimester of pregnancy. This receptor was obtained from a female donor with multiple sclerosis, enrolled in a pregnancy study. The CDR3 sequence is CASSYGTGYNEQFF. CDR3 coding DNA: TGTGCCAGCAGCTACGGGACAGGGTACAATGAGCAGTTCTTC. Based on the CDR3 plus reference TRBV7-6 and TRBJ2-1, the full variable domain is GAGVSQSPRYKVTKRGQDVALRCDPISGHVSLYWYRQALGQGPEFLTYFNYEAQQDKSGLPNDRFSAERPEGSISTLTIQRTEQRDSAMYRCASSYGTGYNEQFFGPGTRLTVL.